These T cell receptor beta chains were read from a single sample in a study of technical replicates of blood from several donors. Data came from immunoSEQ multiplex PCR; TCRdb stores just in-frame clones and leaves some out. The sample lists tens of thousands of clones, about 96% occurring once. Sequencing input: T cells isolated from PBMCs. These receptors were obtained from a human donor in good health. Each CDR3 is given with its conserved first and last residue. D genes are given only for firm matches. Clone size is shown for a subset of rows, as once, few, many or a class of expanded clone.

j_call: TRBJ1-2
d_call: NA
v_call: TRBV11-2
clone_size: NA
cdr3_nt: TGTGCCAGCAGCCCGGGACAAAGTATCAATGGCTACACCTTC
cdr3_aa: CASSPGQSINGYTF

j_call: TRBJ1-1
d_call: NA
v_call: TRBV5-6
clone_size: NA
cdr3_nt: TGTGCCAGTCAAAACAGGGTGGGCACTGAAGCTTTCTTT
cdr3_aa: CASQNRVGTEAFF

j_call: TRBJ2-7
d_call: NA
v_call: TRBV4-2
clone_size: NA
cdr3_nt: TGTGCCAGCAGCCAAAACAGGGTTTCCGAGCAGTACTTC
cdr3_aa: CASSQNRVSEQYF

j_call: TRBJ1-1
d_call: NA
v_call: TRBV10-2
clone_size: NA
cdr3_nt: TGCGCCAGCACGGAAGGCACGGGGAACACTGAAGCTTTCTTT
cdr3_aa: CASTEGTGNTEAFF

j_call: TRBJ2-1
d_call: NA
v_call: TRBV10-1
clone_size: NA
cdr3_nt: TGCGCCATCACCCTTCGGGATAGAAGGAGGCCAAACTCCTACAATGAGCAGTTCTTC
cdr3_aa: CAITLRDRRRPNSYNEQFF

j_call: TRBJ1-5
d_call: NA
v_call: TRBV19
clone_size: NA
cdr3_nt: TGTGCCAGTAGTATACAGGCAGGCAATCAGCCCCAGCATTTT
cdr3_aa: CASSIQAGNQPQHF

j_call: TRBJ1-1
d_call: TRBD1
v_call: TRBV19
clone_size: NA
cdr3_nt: TGTGCCAGTAGCATACTCGGGACAGGGATGACTGAAGCTTTCTTT
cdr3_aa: CASSILGTGMTEAFF

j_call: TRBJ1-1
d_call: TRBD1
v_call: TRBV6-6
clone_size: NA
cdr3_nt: TGTGCCAGCAGTTCAGGACAGGGTCGGATGGAGGCTTTCTTT
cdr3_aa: CASSSGQGRMEAFF

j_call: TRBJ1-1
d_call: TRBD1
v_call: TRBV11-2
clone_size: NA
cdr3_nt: TGTGCCAGCAGCCCACGGACAGGAATGAACACTGAAGCTTTCTTT
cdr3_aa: CASSPRTGMNTEAFF

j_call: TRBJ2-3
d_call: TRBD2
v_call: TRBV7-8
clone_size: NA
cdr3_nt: TGTGCCAGCAGCTTAGGGACTAGCGATACGCAGTATTTT
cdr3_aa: CASSLGTSDTQYF

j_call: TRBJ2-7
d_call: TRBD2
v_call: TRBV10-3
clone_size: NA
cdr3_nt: TGTGCCATCATGAGCGGGGAGGACGAGCAGTACTTC
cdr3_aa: CAIMSGEDEQYF

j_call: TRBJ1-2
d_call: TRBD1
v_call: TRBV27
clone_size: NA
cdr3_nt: TGTGCCAGCAGTCTATGGCGGACAGGGGTGGTTGGCTACACCTTC
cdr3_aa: CASSLWRTGVVGYTF

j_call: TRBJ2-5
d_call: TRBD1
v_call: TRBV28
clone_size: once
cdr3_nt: TGTGCCAGCAGGCTACAGGGGAGAGAGACCCAGTACTTC
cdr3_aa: CASRLQGRETQYF

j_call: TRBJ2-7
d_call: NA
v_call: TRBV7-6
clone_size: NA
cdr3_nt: TGTGCCAGCAGCTTAGAGTCCGAGCGCGAAGTCACCTACGAGCAGTACTTC
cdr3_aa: CASSLESEREVTYEQYF

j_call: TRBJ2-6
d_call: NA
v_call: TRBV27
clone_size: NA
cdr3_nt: TGTGCCAGCAGTTTAGGAGCATCTAGCTCTGGGGCCAACGTCCTGACTTTC
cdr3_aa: CASSLGASSSGANVLTF

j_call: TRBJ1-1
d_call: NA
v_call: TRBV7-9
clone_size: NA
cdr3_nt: TGTGCCAGCAGCTCCCGGACACCCGCGAACACTGAAGCTTTCTTT
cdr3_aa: CASSSRTPANTEAFF

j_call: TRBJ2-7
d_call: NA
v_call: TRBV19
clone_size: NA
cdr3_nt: TGTGCCAGTAGTCCGGCCAGGGTGGGCTACGAGCAGTACTTC
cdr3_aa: CASSPARVGYEQYF

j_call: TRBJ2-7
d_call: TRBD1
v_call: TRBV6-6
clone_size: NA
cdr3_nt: TGTGCCAGCAGACCCCGACAGGGTGGCTACGAGCAGTACTTC
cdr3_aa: CASRPRQGGYEQYF

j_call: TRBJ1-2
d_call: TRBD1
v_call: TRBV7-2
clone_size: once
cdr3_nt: TGTGCCAGCAGCTTAGGAAGCCTAGGGGGCCACTATGGCTACACCTTC
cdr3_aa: CASSLGSLGGHYGYTF

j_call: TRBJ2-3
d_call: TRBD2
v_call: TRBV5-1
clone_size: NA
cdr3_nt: TGCGCCAGCAGTTTTTTTACCCCGGGACTAGCGGGAGGGTCCGCAGATACGCAGTATTTT
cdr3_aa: CASSFFTPGLAGGSADTQYF

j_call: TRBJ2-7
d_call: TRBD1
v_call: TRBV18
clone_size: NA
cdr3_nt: TGTGCCAGCTCACCACTGACCGGGACAGGGGTCCCCGGGAACGAGCAGTACTTC
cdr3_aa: CASSPLTGTGVPGNEQYF

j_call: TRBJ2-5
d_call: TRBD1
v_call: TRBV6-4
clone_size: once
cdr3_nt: TGTGCCAGCAGTGAATCAGAAGGGACAGGGGGAGAGACCCAGTACTTC
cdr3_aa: CASSESEGTGGETQYF

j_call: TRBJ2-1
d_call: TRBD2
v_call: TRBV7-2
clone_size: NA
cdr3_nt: TGTGCCAGCAGCTTAGGACTAGCGACCAACAATGAGCAGTTCTTC
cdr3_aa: CASSLGLATNNEQFF

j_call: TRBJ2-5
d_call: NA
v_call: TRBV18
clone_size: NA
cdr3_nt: TGTGCCAGCTCATCCGACAGGACCCAAGAGACCCAGTACTTC
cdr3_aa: CASSSDRTQETQYF

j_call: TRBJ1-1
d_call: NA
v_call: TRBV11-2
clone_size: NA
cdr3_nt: TGTGCCAGCAGCAAGACAGGGAACACTGAAGCTTTCTTT
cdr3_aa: CASSKTGNTEAFF

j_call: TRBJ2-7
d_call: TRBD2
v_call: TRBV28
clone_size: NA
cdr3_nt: TGTGCCAGCAGTTTAGGGACTAGCGGCTACGAGCAGTACTTC
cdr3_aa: CASSLGTSGYEQYF

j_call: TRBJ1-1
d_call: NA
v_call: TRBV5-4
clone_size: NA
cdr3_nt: TGTGCCAGCAGCTACCGAGCAGGGAACACTGAAGCTTTCTTT
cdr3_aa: CASSYRAGNTEAFF

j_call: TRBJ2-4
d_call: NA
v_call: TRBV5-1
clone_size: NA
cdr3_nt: TGCGCCAGCAGCTTGGCCCGACAGGAAAACATTCAGTACTTC
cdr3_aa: CASSLARQENIQYF

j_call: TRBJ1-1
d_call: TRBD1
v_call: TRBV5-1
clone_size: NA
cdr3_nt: TGCGCCAGCAGCTTGGAGACAGGGGAGGCTGAAGCTTTCTTT
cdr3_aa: CASSLETGEAEAFF

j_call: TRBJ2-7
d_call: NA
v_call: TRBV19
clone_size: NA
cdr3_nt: TGTGCCAGTAGTATATCTGACAGTTCCTACGAGCAGTACTTC
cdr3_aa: CASSISDSSYEQYF

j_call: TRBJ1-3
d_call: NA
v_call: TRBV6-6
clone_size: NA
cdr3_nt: TGTGCCAGCAGTTATGATGGAGGTTTTAGCACCATATATTTT
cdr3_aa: CASSYDGGFSTIYF

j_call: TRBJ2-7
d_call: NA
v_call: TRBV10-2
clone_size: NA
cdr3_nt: TGCGCCAGCAGTGAGTCGAGAGGATGGCAGTCCTACGAGCAGTACTTC
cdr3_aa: CASSESRGWQSYEQYF

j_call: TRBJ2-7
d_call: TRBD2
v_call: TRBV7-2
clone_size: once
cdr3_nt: TGTGCCAGCAGCTTAGCGCACGCGGGGGTTACAGCAACCTACGAGCAGTACTTC
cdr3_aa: CASSLAHAGVTATYEQYF

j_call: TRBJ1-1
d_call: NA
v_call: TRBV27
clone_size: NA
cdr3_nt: TGTGCCAGCAGAAGTGGGGGGTACACTGAAGCTTTCTTT
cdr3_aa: CASRSGGYTEAFF

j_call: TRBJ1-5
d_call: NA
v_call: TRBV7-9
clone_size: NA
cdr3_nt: TGTGCCAGCAGCTTAGTAGGGAAAGGGGGCAATCAGCCCCAGCATTTT
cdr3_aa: CASSLVGKGGNQPQHF

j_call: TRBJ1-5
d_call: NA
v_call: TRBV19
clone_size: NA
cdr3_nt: TGTGCCAGTAGTATTATACAGGATAGCAATCAGCCCCAGCATTTT
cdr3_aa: CASSIIQDSNQPQHF

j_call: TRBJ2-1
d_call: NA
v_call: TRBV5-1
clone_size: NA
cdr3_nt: TGCGCCAGCAGCTTTGGGGCCAGCTCCTACAATGAGCAGTTCTTC
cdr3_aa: CASSFGASSYNEQFF

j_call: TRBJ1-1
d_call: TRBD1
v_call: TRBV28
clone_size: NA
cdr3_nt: TGTGCCAGCACCCCGGGACAGTCTCCCACTGAAGCTTTCTTT
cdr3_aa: CASTPGQSPTEAFF

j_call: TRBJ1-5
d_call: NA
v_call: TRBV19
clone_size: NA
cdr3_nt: TGTGCCAGCGGAGCCGACCCTAAGGGGCCGCCCCAGCATTTT
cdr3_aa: CASGADPKGPPQHF

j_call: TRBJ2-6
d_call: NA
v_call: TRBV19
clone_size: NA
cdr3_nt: TGTGCCAGTAACTCCGGGGCCAACGTCCTGACTTTC
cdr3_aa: CASNSGANVLTF

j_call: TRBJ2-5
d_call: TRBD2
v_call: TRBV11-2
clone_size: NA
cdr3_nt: TGTGCCAGCAGCCCGAGGGGACTAGCGGGACAAGAGACCCAGTACTTC
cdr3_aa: CASSPRGLAGQETQYF

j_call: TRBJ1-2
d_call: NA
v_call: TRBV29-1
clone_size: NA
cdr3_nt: TGCAGCGTTGCTTCCGGGTCTAACTATGGCTACACCTTC
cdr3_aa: CSVASGSNYGYTF

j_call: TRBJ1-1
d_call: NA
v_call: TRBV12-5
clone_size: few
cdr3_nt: TGTGCTAGTGGGAACCTTGGGGCCACTGAAGCTTTCTTT
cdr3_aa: CASGNLGATEAFF

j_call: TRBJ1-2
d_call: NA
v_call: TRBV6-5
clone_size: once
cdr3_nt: TGTGCCAGCAACACAGGGAGTGGCGGCTACACCTTC
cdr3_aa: CASNTGSGGYTF

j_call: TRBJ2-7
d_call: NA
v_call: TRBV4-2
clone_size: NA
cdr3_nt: TGTGCCAGCAGCCAACGGGACAACTACGAGCAGTACTTC
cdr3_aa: CASSQRDNYEQYF